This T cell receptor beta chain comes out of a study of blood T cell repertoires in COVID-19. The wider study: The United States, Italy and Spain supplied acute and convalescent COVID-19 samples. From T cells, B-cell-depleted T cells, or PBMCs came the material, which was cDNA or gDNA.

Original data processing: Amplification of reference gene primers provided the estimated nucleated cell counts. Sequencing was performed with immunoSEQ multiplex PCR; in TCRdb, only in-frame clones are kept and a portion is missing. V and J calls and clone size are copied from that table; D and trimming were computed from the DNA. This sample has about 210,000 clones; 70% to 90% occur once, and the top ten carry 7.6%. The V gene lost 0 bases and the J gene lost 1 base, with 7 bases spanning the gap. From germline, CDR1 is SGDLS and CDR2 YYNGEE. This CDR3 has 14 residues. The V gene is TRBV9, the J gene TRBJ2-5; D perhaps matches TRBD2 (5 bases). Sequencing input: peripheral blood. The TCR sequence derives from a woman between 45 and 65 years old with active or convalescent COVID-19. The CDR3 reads CASSVGGIQETQYF. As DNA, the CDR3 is TGTGCCAGCAGCGTAGGAGGGATCCAAGAGACCCAGTACTTC.